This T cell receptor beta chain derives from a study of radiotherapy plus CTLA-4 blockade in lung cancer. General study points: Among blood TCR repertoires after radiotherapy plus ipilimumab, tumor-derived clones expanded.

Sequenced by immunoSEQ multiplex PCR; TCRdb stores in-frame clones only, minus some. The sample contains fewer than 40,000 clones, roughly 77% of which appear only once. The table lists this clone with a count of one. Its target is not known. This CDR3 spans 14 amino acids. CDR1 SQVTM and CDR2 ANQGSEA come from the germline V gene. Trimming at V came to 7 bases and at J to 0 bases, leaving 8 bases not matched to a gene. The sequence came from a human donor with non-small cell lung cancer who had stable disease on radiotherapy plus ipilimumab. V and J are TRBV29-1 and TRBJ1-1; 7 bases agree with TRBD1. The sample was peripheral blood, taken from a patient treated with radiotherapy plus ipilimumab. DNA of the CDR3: TGCAGCGGGCGGACAGGAACCTTGAACACTGAAGCTTTCTTT. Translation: CSGRTGTLNTEAFF. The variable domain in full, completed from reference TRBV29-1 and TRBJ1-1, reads SAVISQKPSRDICQRGTSLTIQCQVDSQVTMMFWYRQQPGQSLTLIATANQGSEATYESGFVIDKFPISRPNLTFSTLTVSNMSPEDSSIYLCSGRTGTLNTEAFFGQGTRLTVV.